These 29 T cell receptor beta chains originate from one sample sequenced in a study of blood T cell repertoires in COVID-19. Profiled with immunoSEQ multiplex PCR; TCRdb holds only in-frame clones, not every one. The sample includes fewer than 110,000 clones, more than 70% of them seen just once. Sequencing was carried out using peripheral blood. The source is a human donor in a cohort sampled during active COVID-19.

Here the CDR3 DNA reads TGTGCCAGCAGCGTAAGGCCGGCGGGAGGTAAGGATGAGCAGTTCTTC. Translated: CASSVRPAGGKDEQFF. The chain is built from TRBV9 and TRBJ2-1; 8 bases align to TRBD2. The CDR3 has 16 residues. J lost 8 bases, V lost 1 base, and 11 bases had no gene match. Germline loops: CDR1 SGDLS, CDR2 YYNGEE.

This rearrangement joins TRBV28 to TRBJ1-6; TRBD1 might be the D (6 bases). Germline V gene sequence: CDR1 MDHEN, CDR2 SYDVKM. The CDR3 spans 17 residues. Trimming shortened V by 8 bases and J by 0 bases, and 17 bases separated the two germline ends. CDR3 nucleotide sequence: TGTGCCAGCGTCGGGGGGGCCCCCAGCTCCTATAATTCACCCCTCCACTTT. This sequence encodes CASVGGAPSSYNSPLHF.

This clone has a single count. The rearrangement joins TRBV5-4 to TRBJ2-7; 11 nucleotides align to TRBD2. CDR1 is SGHNT and CDR2 is YYREEE in the germline V gene (reference sequence). This CDR3 contains 17 residues. Losses at the gene ends were 0 bases for V and 2 bases for J; bases not matched to a gene: 7. This CDR3 is CASSLGLAGSLTYEQYF. As DNA, the CDR3 is TGTGCCAGCAGCTTGGGACTAGCGGGAAGTTTAACCTACGAGCAGTACTTC.

The chain links TRBV3-1 (or the pseudogene TRBV3-2) to TRBJ1-5, with unresolved D. The V end lost 1 base, the J end lost 4 bases, and 11 bases lay between the germline ends. The germline CDR1 and CDR2 sequences are LGHDT and YNNKEL (reference sequence). The CDR3 is made up of 15 amino acids. Written as DNA, the CDR3 is TGTGCCAGCAGCCAAGTCCCGGGTGGGAATCAGCCCCAGCATTTT. Encoded protein: CASSQVPGGNQPQHF.

V gene TRBV6-5 combines with J gene TRBJ1-1; D is unclear. Trimming took off 7 bases at V and 0 bases at J, with 9 bases between the two ends. Germline CDR1 MNHEY, CDR2 SVGAGI. The CDR3 length is 13 residues. The CDR3 nucleotides read TGTGCCAGCAACCGAGGGATGAACACTGAAGCTTTCTTT. Translation: CASNRGMNTEAFF.

CDR3 DNA: TGTGCCAGCAGCTCGGGACACACTACCTACGAGCAGTACGTC. This encodes CASSSGHTTYEQYV. The chain joins TRBV11-1 to TRBJ2-7, with D possibly matching TRBD1 (6 bases). The CDR3 length is 14 residues. Germline V gives CDR1 SGHAT, CDR2 FQDESV (reference sequence). Trimming took 4 bases from V and 2 from J, leaving 12 bases between them.

The chain is built from TRBV5-5 and TRBJ2-6; no firm D call. This CDR3 spans 13 amino acids. In germline, CDR1 is SGHKS, CDR2 YYEKEE (reference sequence). The V gene lost 5 bases and the J gene lost 1 base, with 4 bases spanning the gap. CDR3 sequence: CASRLSGANVLTF. DNA for the CDR3: TGTGCCAGCAGATTATCTGGGGCCAACGTCCTGACTTTC.

The V and J genes are TRBV3-1 (or the pseudogene TRBV3-2) and TRBJ2-7; D gene ambiguous. The CDR3 has 11 amino acids. The V gene lost 5 bases and the J gene lost 6 bases, with 8 bases spanning the gap. The germline gives CDR1 LGHDT, CDR2 YNNKEL (reference sequence). The chain's CDR3 is CASSSLREQYV. CDR3 nucleotides: TGTGCCAGCAGCAGTTTGCGCGAGCAGTACGTC.

The chain employs TRBV3-1 (or the pseudogene TRBV3-2) and TRBJ2-1; TRBD2 matches 14 bases. J was trimmed by 7 bases and V by 4 bases; bases with no gene match: 9. Germline-derived CDR1 and CDR2 are LGHDT and YNNKEL (reference sequence). The CDR3 consists of 17 residues. CDR3 sequence reads: CASSRGLAGVPKNEQFF. CDR3 nucleotides: TGTGCCAGCAGCCGGGGACTAGCGGGAGTTCCTAAGAATGAGCAGTTCTTC.

This chain's CDR3 is CSETSSYEQYV. The DNA for the CDR3 is TGCAGCGAAACGAGCTCCTACGAGCAGTACGTC. This chain connects TRBV29-1 to TRBJ2-7; D gene ambiguous. CDR3 size: 11 residues. The V and J ends lost 7 bases and 0 bases respectively, with 7 bases between them. Per the germline V gene, CDR1 is SQVTM and CDR2 is ANQGSEA.

The rearrangement uses TRBV9 and TRBJ2-1; TRBD1 aligns across 8 bases. With V trimmed by 5 bases and J by 4 bases, 5 bases remained unmatched. The V gene's germline CDR1 is SGDLS and CDR2 YYNGEE. The CDR3 is made up of 14 amino acids. The CDR3 region is CASSGGQAYNEQFF. CDR3 coding DNA: TGTGCCAGCAGTGGGGGACAGGCATACAATGAGCAGTTCTTC. The complete variable domain, with remaining parts taken from reference TRBV9 and TRBJ2-1, reads DSGVTQTPKHLITATGQRVTLRCSPRSGDLSVYWYQQSLDQGLQFLIQYYNGEERAKGNILERFSAQQFPDLHSELNLSSLELGDSALYFCASSGGQAYNEQFFGPGTRLTVL.

The chain uses TRBV28 and TRBJ1-5; 7 positions match TRBD1. Trimming removed 2 bases from V and 2 bases from J; junction bases left unmatched: 3. The CDR3 runs to 15 residues. Germline-derived CDR1 and CDR2 are MDHEN and SYDVKM. DNA of the CDR3: TGTGCCAGCAGTTTACCCGACAGGGGCAATCAGCCCCAGCATTTT. Its protein is CASSLPDRGNQPQHF.

The chain couples TRBV5-6 to TRBJ1-4, with TRBD1 matching over 8 bases. V lost 1 base to trimming and J lost 4 bases; unmatched junction nucleotides: 3. CDR3 length: 15 residues. Germline V CDR1 and CDR2: SGHDT, YYEEEE. In DNA, the CDR3 is TGTGCCAGCAGCTTGCCGGACAGGGTTAATGAAAAACTGTTTTTT. Translating gives CASSLPDRVNEKLFF.

This chain joins TRBV7-9 and TRBJ2-7; 11 bases map to TRBD2. The CDR3 runs 15 residues. The germline gives CDR1 SEHNR, CDR2 FQNEAQ (reference sequence). After removal of 5 bases from V and 4 bases from J, the junction contained 7 bases not matched to a gene. In DNA, the CDR3 is TGTGCCAGCAGCCCTACTAGCGGGAGTGTTTACGAGCAGTACTTC. Its translation is CASSPTSGSVYEQYF.

This clone was counted a single time. CDR3 nucleotides: TGTGCCAGCTCGCGGGAGGTCAACAATGAGCAGTTCTTC. Translating gives CASSREVNNEQFF. The rearrangement links TRBV2 to TRBJ2-1; 8 bases fit TRBD2. This CDR3 spans 13 amino acids. Per germline, CDR1 SNHLY and CDR2 FYNNEI. J gave up 5 bases and V 8 bases, and 5 bases lay outside the gene matches. Based on the CDR3 plus reference TRBV2 and TRBJ2-1, the full variable domain is EPEVTQTPSHQVTQMGQEVILRCVPISNHLYFYWYRQILGQKVEFLVSFYNNEISEKSEIFDDQFSVERPDGSNFTLKIRSTKLEDSAMYFCASSREVNNEQFFGPGTRLTVL.

V is TRBV28 and J is TRBJ1-5; weak D call: TRBD1 (5 bases). The CDR3 runs to 15 residues. Per germline, CDR1 MDHEN and CDR2 SYDVKM. V was shortened by 4 bases and J by 4 bases, with 14 bases between the two germline ends. The CDR3 sequence is CASSSEGRGNQPQHF. The CDR3, as DNA: TGTGCCAGCAGTTCAGAGGGCCGGGGGAATCAGCCCCAGCATTTT.

V is TRBV7-2 and J is TRBJ1-1; unclear D gene. V was shortened by 2 bases and J by 1 base, with 14 bases between the two germline ends. The CDR3 is made up of 16 amino acids. In germline, CDR1 is SGHTA, CDR2 FQGNSA. DNA for the CDR3: TGTGCCAGCAGCTTAACGTTTCAGGCCAGGAACACTGAAGCTTTCTTT. Protein sequence: CASSLTFQARNTEAFF.

V gene TRBV7-8 combines with J gene TRBJ1-5, with a weak D call TRBD1 (5 bases). V shed 1 base and J shed 0 bases, with 10 bases lying between them. CDR3 length equals 16 residues. Germline V gene sequence: CDR1 SGHVS, CDR2 FQNEAQ. CDR3 loop: CASSLDGGYSNQPQHF. CDR3 nucleotide sequence: TGTGCCAGCAGCTTAGACGGGGGATATAGCAATCAGCCCCAGCATTTT. Supplemented by reference TRBV7-8 and TRBJ1-5, the full variable domain reads GAGVSQSPRYKVAKRGQDVALRCDPISGHVSLFWYQQALGQGPEFLTYFQNEAQLDKSGLPSDRFFAERPEGSVSTLKIQRTQQEDSAVYLCASSLDGGYSNQPQHFGDGTRLSIL.

This chain connects TRBV30 to TRBJ2-4; 9 positions agree with TRBD2. Germline assignment: CDR1 GTSNPN and CDR2 SVGIG (reference sequence). CDR3 length equals 15 residues. The V segment lost 5 bases and the J segment 6 bases; nucleotides outside the gene matches: 11. The CDR3 bases are TGTGCCTGGGGAGTCCGTAGCGGGAGTCCAAACATTCAGTACTTC. This encodes CAWGVRSGSPNIQYF.

The V and J genes are TRBV6-5 and TRBJ2-3; 11 bases are shared with TRBD2. Germline V gives CDR1 MNHEY, CDR2 SVGAGI. CDR3 size: 15 residues. V shed 7 bases, J shed 3 bases, and the junction held 6 bases outside the gene matches. CDR3 coding DNA: TGTGCCAGCACGACTAGCGGGATTATGACAGATACGCAGTATTTT. It translates to CASTTSGIMTDTQYF.

The rearrangement uses TRBV19 and TRBJ1-1; TRBD1 is a possible D gene (6 bases). The CDR3 covers 14 residues. V was shortened by 6 bases and J by 1 base, with 12 bases between the two germline ends. Germline CDR1 and CDR2: LNHDA and SQIVND (reference sequence). The CDR3 sequence: CASRPTGQNTEAFF. The DNA for the CDR3 is TGTGCCAGTAGACCGACGGGACAGAACACTGAAGCTTTCTTT.

The chain carries TRBV2 and TRBJ2-3, with 9 bases that match TRBD2. Germline CDR1 SNHLY, CDR2 FYNNEI. The CDR3 has 16 residues. Trimming removed 6 bases from V and 4 bases from J; junction bases left unmatched: 11. The CDR3 region has the DNA TGTGCCAGCAGAGTAACTATGGCGGGAGGGGCAGATACGCAGTATTTT. As protein: CASRVTMAGGADTQYF.

This chain joins TRBV19 and TRBJ2-1, with 11 nucleotides matching TRBD2. CDR1 and CDR2 from the germline V gene are LNHDA and SQIVND (reference sequence). There are 16 residues in the CDR3. V trimming: 7 bases; J trimming: 4 bases; junction bases outside the gene matches: 9. This chain's CDR3 is CASNSGRAGGYNEQFF. CDR3 DNA sequence: TGTGCCAGTAATAGCGGGAGGGCCGGGGGTTACAATGAGCAGTTCTTC.

This chain joins TRBV9 and TRBJ1-2; D is undetermined. The CDR3 is 13 residues long. The V end lost 0 bases, the J end lost 4 bases, and 7 bases lay between the germline ends. CDR1 is SGDLS, CDR2 YYNGEE, per germline. CDR3 sequence reads: CASSVALSYGYTF. The CDR3 DNA reads as TGTGCCAGCAGCGTAGCACTGAGCTATGGCTACACCTTC.

This rearrangement joins TRBV7-2 to TRBJ2-3; 8 positions agree with TRBD1. The V gene's germline CDR1 is SGHTA and CDR2 FQGNSA. The CDR3 is 13 residues long. V trimming: 5 bases; J trimming: 6 bases; junction bases outside the gene matches: 4. CDR3 in amino acids: CASSPGDRDTQYF. As DNA, the CDR3 is TGTGCCAGCAGCCCCGGGGACAGGGATACGCAGTATTTT.

The chain is built from TRBV28 and TRBJ2-6, with D unclear. V was clipped by 6 bases and J by 0 bases, with 15 bases between them. The CDR3 spans 17 residues. Looked up from germline, CDR1 is MDHEN and CDR2 is SYDVKM. CDR3 loop: CASSQTIQSSGANVLTF. CDR3 coding DNA: TGTGCCAGCAGCCAGACAATTCAGAGCTCTGGGGCCAACGTCCTGACTTTC.

The chain couples TRBV15 to TRBJ1-1; no clear D. CDR3 length: 17 amino acids. CDR1 LNHNV and CDR2 YYDKDF come from the germline V gene (reference sequence). The V end lost 1 base, the J end lost 0 bases, and 15 bases lay between the germline ends. Here the CDR3 reads CATSRGTQLGMNTEAFF. CDR3 DNA sequence: TGTGCCACCAGCAGAGGGACCCAACTAGGGATGAACACTGAAGCTTTCTTT. The variable domain in full, with the rest retrieved from reference TRBV15 and TRBJ1-1, is DAMVIQNPRYQVTQFGKPVTLSCSQTLNHNVMYWYQQKSSQAPKLLFHYYDKDFNNEADTPDNFQSRRPNTSFCFLDIRSPGLGDTAMYLCATSRGTQLGMNTEAFFGQGTRLTVV.

The chain has TRBV6-5 and TRBJ1-2; no clear D. V dropped 6 bases and J dropped 5 bases, with 16 bases sitting between them. The CDR3 contains 14 residues. CDR1 is MNHEY and CDR2 is SVGAGI in the germline V gene. This CDR3 reads CASRPPIERYGYTF. CDR3 in DNA: TGTGCCAGCAGGCCTCCGATAGAGCGGTATGGCTACACCTTC.

The chain has TRBV28 and TRBJ1-4; D ambiguous. The CDR3 is made up of 14 amino acids. The V gene's germline CDR1 is MDHEN and CDR2 SYDVKM. Between the trimmed V and J ends, which lost 1 base and 5 bases, there was a span of 8 bases. DNA of the CDR3: TGTGCCAGCAGTTTATCCGGGGTCAATGAAAAACTGTTTTTT. This sequence encodes CASSLSGVNEKLFF.